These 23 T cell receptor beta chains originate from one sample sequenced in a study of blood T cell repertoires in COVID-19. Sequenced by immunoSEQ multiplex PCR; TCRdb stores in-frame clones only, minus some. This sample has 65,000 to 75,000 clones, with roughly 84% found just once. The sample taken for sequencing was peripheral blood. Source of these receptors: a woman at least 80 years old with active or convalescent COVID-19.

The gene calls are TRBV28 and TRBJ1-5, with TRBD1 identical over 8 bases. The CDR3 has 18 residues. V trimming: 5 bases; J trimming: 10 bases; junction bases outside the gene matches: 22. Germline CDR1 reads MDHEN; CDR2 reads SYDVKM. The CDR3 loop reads CASSPITGGSKYWAPQHF. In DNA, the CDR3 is TGTGCCAGCAGTCCGATAACAGGGGGATCCAAGTATTGGGCTCCCCAGCATTTT.

The CDR3 DNA is TGTGCCAGCAGCCTAGCAGCGTCGGAGACCCAGTACTTC. This sequence encodes CASSLAASETQYF. V usage is TRBV3-1 (or the pseudogene TRBV3-2) and J usage is TRBJ2-5; D call uncertain. Per germline, CDR1 LGHDT and CDR2 YNNKEL (reference sequence). V dropped 4 bases and J dropped 5 bases, with 11 bases sitting between them. This CDR3 comprises 13 residues.

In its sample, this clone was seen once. The CDR3 protein is CASSPRGQGAGTEAFF. DNA of the CDR3: TGTGCCAGCTCACCACGGGGACAGGGGGCGGGTACTGAAGCTTTCTTT. This chain uses TRBV18 with TRBJ1-1, with 12 bases fitting TRBD1. CDR3 length equals 16 residues. V lost 1 base to trimming and J lost 5 bases; unmatched junction nucleotides: 5. Per the germline V gene, CDR1 is KGHSH and CDR2 is LQKENI. Drawing the rest from reference TRBV18 and TRBJ1-1, the complete variable domain is NAGVMQNPRHLVRRRGQEARLRCSPMKGHSHVYWYRQLPEEGLKFMVYLQKENIIDESGMPKERFSAEFPKEGPSILRIQQVVRGDSAAYFCASSPRGQGAGTEAFFGQGTRLTVV.

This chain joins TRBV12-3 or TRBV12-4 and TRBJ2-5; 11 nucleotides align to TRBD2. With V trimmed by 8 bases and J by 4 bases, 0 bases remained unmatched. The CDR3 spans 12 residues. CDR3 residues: CASGLAGETQYF. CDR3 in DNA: TGTGCCAGCGGACTAGCGGGAGAGACCCAGTACTTC.

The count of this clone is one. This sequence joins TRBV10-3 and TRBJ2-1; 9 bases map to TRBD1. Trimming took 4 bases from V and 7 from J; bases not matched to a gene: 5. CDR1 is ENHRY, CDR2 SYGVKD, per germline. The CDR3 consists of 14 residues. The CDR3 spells CAISALQGANEQFF. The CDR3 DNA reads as TGTGCCATCAGTGCGCTACAGGGGGCGAATGAGCAGTTCTTC.

As DNA, the CDR3 is TGCGCCAGCAGCCGAGGAGGGTTACCCAAACCCGGGGAGACCCAGTACTTC. Translating it yields CASSRGGLPKPGETQYF. The gene calls are TRBV5-1 and TRBJ2-5, with a tentative D call TRBD2 (6 bases). This CDR3 is 17 amino acids long. Germline V CDR1 and CDR2: SGHRS, YFSETQ. Trimming took off 4 bases at V and 5 bases at J, with 24 bases between the two ends. Full variable domain (rest looked up from reference TRBV5-1 and TRBJ2-5): KAGVTQTPRYLIKTRGQQVTLSCSPISGHRSVSWYQQTPGQGLQFLFEYFSETQRNKGNFPGRFSGRQFSNSRSEMNVSTLELGDSALYLCASSRGGLPKPGETQYFGPGTRLLVL.

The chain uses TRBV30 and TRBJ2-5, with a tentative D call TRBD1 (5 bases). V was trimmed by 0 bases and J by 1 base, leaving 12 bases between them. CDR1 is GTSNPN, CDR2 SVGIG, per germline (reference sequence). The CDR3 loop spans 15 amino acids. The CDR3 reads CAWSVKGLVQETQYF. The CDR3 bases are TGTGCCTGGAGTGTAAAGGGGCTGGTCCAAGAGACCCAGTACTTC.

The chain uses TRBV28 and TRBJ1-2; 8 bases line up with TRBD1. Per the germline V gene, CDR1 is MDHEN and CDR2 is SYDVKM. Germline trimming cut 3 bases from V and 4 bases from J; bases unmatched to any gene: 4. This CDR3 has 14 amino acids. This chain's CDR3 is CASSFYDRGYGYTF. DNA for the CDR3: TGTGCCAGCAGTTTCTATGACAGGGGCTATGGCTACACCTTC.

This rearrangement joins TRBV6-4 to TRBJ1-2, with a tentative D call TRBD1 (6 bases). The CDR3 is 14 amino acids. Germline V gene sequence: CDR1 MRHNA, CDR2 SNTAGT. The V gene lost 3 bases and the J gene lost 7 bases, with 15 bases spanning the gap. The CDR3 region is CASSEETGLSGYTF. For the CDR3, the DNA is TGTGCCAGCAGTGAAGAGACAGGACTTTCTGGCTACACCTTC.

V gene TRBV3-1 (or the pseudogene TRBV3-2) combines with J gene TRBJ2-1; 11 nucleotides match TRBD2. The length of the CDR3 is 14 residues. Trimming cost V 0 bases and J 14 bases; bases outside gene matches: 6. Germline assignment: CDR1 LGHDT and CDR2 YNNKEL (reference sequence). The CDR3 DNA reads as TGTGCCAGCAGCCAAGATGTGGTAGCGGGGGGGAAGTTCTTC. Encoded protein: CASSQDVVAGGKFF.

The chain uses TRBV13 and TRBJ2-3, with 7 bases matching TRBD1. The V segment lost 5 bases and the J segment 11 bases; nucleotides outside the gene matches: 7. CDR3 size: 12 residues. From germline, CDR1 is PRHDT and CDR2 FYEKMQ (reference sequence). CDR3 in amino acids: CASSPPRGKQYF. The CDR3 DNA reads TGTGCCAGCAGCCCCCCCAGGGGGAAGCAGTATTTT.

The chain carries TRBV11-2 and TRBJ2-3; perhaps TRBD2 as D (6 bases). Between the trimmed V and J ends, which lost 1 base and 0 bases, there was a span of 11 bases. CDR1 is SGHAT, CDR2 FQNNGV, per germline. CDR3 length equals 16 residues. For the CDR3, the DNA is TGTGCCAGCAGCTTAGGAGGGGACTTAAGCACAGATACGCAGTATTTT. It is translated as CASSLGGDLSTDTQYF.

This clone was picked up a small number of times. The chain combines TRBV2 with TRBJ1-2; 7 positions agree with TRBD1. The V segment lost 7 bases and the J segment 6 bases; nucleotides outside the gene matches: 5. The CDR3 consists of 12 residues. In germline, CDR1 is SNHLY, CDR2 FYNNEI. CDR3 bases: TGTGCCAGCAATGATGACAGGGATGGCTACACCTTC. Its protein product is CASNDDRDGYTF.

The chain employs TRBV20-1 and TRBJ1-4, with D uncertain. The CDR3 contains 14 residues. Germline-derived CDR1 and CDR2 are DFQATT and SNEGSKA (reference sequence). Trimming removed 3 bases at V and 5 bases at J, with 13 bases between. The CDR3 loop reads CSASPLARNEKLFF. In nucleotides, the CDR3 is TGCAGTGCTAGTCCGTTGGCCCGAAATGAAAAACTGTTTTTT.

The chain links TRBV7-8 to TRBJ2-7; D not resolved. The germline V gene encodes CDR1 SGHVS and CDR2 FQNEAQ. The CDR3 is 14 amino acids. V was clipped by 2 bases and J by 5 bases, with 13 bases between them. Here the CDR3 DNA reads TGTGCCAGCAGCTTACTCGGGTTGGCGGACGAGCAGTACTTC. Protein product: CASSLLGLADEQYF.

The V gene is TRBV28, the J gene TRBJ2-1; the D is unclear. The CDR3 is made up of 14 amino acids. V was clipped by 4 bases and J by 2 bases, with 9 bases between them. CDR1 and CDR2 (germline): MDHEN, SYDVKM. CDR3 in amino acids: CASSWFGPYNEQFF. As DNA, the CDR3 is TGTGCCAGCAGTTGGTTTGGCCCCTACAATGAGCAGTTCTTC.

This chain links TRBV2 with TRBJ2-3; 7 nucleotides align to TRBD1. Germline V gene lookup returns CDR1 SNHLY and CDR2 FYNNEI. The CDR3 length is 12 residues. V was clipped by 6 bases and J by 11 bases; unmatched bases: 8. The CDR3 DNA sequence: TGTGCCAGCAGGCGAGGGACAGTAGGGCAGTATTTT. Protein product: CASRRGTVGQYF.

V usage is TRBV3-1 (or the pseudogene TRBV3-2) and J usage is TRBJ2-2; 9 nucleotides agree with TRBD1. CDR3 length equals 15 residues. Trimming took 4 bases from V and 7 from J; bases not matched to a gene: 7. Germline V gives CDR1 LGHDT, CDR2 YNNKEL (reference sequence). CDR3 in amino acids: CASSLGQGVGGELFF. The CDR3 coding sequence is TGTGCCAGCAGCCTGGGACAGGGAGTCGGCGGGGAGCTGTTTTTT.

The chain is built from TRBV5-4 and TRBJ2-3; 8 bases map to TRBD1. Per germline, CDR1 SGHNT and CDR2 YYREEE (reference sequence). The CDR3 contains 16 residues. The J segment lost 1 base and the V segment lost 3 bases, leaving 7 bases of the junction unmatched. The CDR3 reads CASSYPGRGRTDTQYF. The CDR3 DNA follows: TGTGCCAGCAGCTATCCGGGCAGGGGGCGCACAGATACGCAGTATTTT. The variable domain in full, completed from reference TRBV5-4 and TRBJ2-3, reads ETGVTQSPTHLIKTRGQQVTLRCSSQSGHNTVSWYQQALGQGPQFIFQYYREEENGRGNFPPRFSGLQFPNYSSELNVNALELDDSALYLCASSYPGRGRTDTQYFGPGTRLTVL.

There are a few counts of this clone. The CDR3 protein is CASSLARGGYTF. CDR3 nucleotides: TGTGCCAGCAGCTTGGCACGGGGTGGCTACACCTTC. The V and J genes are TRBV5-6 and TRBJ1-2; D remains unclear. Germline CDR1 reads SGHDT; CDR2 reads YYEEEE. Deletions cut 0 bases from V and 7 bases from J, with 7 bases between. The CDR3 runs 12 residues.

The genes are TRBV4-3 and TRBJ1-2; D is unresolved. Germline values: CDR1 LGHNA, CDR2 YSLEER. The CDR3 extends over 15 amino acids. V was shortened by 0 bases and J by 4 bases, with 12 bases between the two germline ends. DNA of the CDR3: TGCGCCAGCAGCCAAGATAGACAATTTTTCTATGGCTACACCTTC. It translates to CASSQDRQFFYGYTF.

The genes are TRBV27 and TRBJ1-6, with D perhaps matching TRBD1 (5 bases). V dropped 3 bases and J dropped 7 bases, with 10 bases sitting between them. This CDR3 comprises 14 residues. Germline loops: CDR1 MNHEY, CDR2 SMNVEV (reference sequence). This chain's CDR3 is CASSFRGGNSPLHF. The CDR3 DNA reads TGTGCCAGCAGTTTTCGGGGGGGGAATTCACCCCTCCACTTT.

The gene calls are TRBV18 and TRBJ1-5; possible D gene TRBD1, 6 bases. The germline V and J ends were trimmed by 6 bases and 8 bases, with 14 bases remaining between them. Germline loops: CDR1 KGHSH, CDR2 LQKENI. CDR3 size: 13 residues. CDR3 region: CASSPKQGEPQHF. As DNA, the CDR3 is TGTGCCAGCTCCCCAAAACAGGGAGAGCCCCAGCATTTT.